This T cell receptor (beta chain) originates from a study of beta chain features in type 1 diabetes. Findings and limits, study-wide: Naive, central memory and Treg TCRB repertoires seemed to resemble each other more closely in patients than they did in healthy donors.

Reverse transcription of all isolated RNA meant that expressed TCRB transcripts were sequenced. TCRdb's table, derived via immunoSEQ multiplex PCR, lists solely in-frame clones and lacks some. In the table there are roughly 120,000 clones, about two fifths of which are singletons. It was via CD45RO/CCR7/CD25/CD127/CD95/CD27 that CD4+ naive, central memory, regulatory and stem cell-like memory cells were sorted. Germline V gene lookup returns CDR1 SGHTA and CDR2 FQGNSA. The CDR3 is 16 amino acids. The V gene end was trimmed by 4 bases and the J gene end by 3 bases; junction bases not matched to a gene: 7. About this clone itself: The antigen is undetermined.

The material sequenced was stem cell memory CD4+ T cells from blood. This chain joins TRBV7-2 and TRBJ2-1; 9 bases map to TRBD1. The receptor's source is a woman under 30 in good health. CDR3 in amino acids: CASSSRRDRVYNEQFF. The CDR3 DNA follows: TGTGCCAGCAGCTCCCGCCGGGACAGGGTCTACAATGAGCAGTTCTTC.